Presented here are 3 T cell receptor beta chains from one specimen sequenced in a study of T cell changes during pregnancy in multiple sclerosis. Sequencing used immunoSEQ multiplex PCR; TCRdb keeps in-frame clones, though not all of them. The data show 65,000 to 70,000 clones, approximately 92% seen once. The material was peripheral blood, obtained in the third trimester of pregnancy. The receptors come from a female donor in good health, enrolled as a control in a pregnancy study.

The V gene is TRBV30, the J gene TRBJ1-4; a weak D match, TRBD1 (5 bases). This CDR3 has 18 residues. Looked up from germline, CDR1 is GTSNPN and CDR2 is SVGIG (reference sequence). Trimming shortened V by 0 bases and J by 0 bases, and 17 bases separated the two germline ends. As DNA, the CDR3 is TGTGCCTGGAGTGTACTTGGGGGGTACCCCACAACTAATGAAAAACTGTTTTTT. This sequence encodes CAWSVLGGYPTTNEKLFF.

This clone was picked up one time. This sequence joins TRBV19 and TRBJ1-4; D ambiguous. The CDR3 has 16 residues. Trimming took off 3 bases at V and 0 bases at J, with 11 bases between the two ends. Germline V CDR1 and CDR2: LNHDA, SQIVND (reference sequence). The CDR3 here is CASSIMSGATNEKLFF. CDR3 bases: TGTGCCAGTAGTATCATGTCCGGAGCAACTAATGAAAAACTGTTTTTT.

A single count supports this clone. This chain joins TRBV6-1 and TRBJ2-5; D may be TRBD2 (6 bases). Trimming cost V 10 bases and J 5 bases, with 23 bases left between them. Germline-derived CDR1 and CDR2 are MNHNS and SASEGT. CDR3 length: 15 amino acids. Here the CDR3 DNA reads TGTGCCACCTCCCGACTAGTTTTTAGCAGGGAGACCCAGTACTTC. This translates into CATSRLVFSRETQYF.